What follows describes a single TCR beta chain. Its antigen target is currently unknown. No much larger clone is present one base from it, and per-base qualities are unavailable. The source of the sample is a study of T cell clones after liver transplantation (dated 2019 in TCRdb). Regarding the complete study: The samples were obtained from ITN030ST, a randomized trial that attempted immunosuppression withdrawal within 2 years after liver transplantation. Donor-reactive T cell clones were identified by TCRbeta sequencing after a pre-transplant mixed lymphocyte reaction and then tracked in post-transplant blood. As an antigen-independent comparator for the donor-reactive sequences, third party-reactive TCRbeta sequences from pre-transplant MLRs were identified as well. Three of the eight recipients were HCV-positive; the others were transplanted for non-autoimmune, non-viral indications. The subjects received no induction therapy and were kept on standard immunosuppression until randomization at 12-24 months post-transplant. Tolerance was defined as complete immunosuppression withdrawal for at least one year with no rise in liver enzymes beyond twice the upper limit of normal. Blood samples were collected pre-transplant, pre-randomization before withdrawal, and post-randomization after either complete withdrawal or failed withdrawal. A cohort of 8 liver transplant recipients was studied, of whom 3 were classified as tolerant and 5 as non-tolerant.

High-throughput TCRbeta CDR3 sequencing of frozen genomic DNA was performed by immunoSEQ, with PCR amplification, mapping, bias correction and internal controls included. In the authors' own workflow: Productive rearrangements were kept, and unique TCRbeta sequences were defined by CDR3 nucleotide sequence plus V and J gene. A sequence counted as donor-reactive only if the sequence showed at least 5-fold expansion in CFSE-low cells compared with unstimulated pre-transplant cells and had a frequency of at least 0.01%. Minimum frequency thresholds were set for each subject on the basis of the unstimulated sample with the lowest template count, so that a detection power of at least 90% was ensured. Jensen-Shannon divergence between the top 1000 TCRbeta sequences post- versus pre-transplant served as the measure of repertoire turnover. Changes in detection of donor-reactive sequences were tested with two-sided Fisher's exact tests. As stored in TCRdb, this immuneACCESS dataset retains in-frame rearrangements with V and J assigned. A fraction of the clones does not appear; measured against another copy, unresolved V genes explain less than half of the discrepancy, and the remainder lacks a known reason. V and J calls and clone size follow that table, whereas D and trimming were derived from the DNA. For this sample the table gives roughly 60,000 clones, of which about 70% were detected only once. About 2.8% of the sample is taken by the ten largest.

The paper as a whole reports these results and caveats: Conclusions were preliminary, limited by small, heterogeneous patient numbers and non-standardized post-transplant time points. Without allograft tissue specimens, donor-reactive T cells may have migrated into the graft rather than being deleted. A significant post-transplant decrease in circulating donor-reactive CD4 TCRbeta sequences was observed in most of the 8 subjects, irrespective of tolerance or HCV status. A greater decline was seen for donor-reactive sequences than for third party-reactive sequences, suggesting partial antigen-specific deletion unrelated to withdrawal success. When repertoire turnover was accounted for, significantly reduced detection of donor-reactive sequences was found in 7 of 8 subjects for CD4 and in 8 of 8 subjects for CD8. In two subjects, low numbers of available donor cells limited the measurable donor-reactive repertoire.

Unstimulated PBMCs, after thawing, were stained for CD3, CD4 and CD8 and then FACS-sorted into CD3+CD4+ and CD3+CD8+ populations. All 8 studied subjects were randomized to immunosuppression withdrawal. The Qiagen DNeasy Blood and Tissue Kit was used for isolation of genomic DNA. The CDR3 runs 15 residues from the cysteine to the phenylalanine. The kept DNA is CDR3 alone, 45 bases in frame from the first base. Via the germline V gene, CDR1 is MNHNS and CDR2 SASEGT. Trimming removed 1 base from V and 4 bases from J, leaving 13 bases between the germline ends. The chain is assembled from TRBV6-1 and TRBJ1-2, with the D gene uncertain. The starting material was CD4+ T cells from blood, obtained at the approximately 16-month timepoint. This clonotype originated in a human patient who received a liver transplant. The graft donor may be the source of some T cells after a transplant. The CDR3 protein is CASSEDRQLTYGYTF. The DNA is TGTGCCAGCAGTGAAGATCGGCAGCTTACCTATGGCTACACCTTC.